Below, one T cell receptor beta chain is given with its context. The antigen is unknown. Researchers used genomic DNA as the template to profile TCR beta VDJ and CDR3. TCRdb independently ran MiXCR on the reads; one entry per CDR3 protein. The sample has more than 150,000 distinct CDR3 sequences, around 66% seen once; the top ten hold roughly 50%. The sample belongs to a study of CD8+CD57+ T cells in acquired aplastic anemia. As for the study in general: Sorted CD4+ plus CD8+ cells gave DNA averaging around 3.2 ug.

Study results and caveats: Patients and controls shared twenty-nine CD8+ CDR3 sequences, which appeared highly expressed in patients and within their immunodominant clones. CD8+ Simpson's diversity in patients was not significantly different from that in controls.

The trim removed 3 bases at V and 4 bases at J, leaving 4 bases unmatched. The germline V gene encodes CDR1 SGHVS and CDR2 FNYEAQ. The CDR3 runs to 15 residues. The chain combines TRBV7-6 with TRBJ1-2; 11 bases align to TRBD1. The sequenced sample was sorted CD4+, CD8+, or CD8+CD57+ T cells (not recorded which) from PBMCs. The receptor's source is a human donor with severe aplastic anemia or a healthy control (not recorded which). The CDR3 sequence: CASSLGTGGTYGYTF. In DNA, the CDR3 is TGTGCCAGCAGCTTGGGGACAGGGGGTACCTATGGCTACACCTTC. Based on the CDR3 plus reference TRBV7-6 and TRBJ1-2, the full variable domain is GAGVSQSPRYKVTKRGQDVALRCDPISGHVSLYWYRQALGQGPEFLTYFNYEAQQDKSGLPNDRFSAERPEGSISTLTIQRTEQRDSAMYRCASSLGTGGTYGYTFGSGTRLTVV.